The T cell receptor (beta chain) under discussion was sequenced for a study of T-cell memory formation after mild COVID-19. Using constant-segment primers, 5'RACE produced TCR alpha and TCR beta cDNA libraries carrying sample barcodes and UMIs. MiXCR, run by TCRdb on the 5' RACE reads, gives a single entry per CDR3 protein. This sample has approximately 270,000 distinct CDR3 sequences, with 15% to 20% found just once. The germline CDR1 and CDR2 sequences are SGHDN and FVKESK. V lost 0 bases to trimming and J lost 4 bases, with 9 bases between them. The CDR3 has 15 amino acids. About this clonotype itself: Its matching antigen is unknown.

Findings and limits, study-wide: Cross-reactive memory appears to have joined, as suggested by some responding clones showing up in pre-infection memory. Clones that contracted from day 15 to 85 had balanced CD4/CD8; later expanders were CD4+ biased.

The V call is TRBV14, the J call TRBJ1-4; possibly TRBD1 for D (6 bases). Sequenced sample: PBMCs or a T cell subset sorted from them (not recorded which). The sequence was collected from a man younger than 35 who had mild COVID-19 (a few samples of this study predate the infection). Cell type and time point are not known. CDR3 amino acids: CASSQDRGGNEKLFF. The CDR3 DNA reads as TGTGCCAGCAGCCAAGATAGAGGGGGTAATGAAAAACTGTTTTTT.